The T cell receptor beta chain described here comes from a study of cytomegalovirus exposure and HLA in healthy donors. This clone was picked up a small number of times. Its target is not known. The CDR3 runs 13 residues. CDR1 and CDR2 from the germline V gene are SEHNR and FQNEAQ (reference sequence). Trimming pared 5 bases from V and 3 bases from J, leaving 11 bases between. PCR amplification relied on 60 Vbeta primers (plus 13 Jbeta primers). Clones were read by immunoSEQ multiplex PCR, and TCRdb kept only the in-frame ones, dropping some. This table has 130,000 to 150,000 clones, around two thirds appearing once. Overall study findings and caveats: While the bulk of TCR sequences proved rare, some public TCRs turned up in many donors. Later on, an analysis showed TCR association rates differing by HLA locus, with DRB1 the most and HLA-C the fewest. After further analysis at a later stage, some 15,000 TCR beta sequences were associated with HLA alleles at 0.05 false discovery rate. Most TCR beta V segments were productive about 90% or about 30% of the time in an earlier analysis.

This receptor was identified in a man between 18 and 35 years old in good health and CMV-seropositive. Sequenced material: PBMCs. The rearrangement links TRBV7-9 to TRBJ2-7; D not resolved. CDR3 in DNA: TGTGCCAGCAGCCCCCCCGGGTTCTACGAGCAGTACTTC. Its translation is CASSPPGFYEQYF. Looking up the rest from reference TRBV7-9 and TRBJ2-7 gives the full variable domain: DTGVSQNPRHKITKRGQNVTFRCDPISEHNRLYWYRQTLGQGPEFLTYFQNEAQLEKSRLLSDRFSAERPKGSFSTLEIQRTEQGDSAMYLCASSPPGFYEQYFGPGTRLTVT.